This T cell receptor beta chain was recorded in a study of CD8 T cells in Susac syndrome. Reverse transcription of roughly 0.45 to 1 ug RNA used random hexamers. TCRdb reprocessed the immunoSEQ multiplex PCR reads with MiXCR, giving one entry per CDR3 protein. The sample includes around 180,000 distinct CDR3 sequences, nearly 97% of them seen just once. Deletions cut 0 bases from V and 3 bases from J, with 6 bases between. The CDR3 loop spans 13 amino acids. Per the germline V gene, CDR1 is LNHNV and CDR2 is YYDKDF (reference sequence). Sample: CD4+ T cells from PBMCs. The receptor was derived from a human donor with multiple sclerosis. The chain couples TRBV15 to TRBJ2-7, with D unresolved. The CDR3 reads CATSRDPNYEQYF. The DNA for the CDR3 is TGTGCCACCAGCAGAGATCCAAACTACGAGCAGTACTTC.